Listed below are T cell receptor beta chains from one sample, sequenced in a study of T cell responses to AZD1222 COVID-19 vaccine. Only in-frame clones appear in the TCRdb table, and some are missing; sequencing was by immunoSEQ multiplex PCR. The sample lists some 130,000 clones, about nine tenths seen once, with 5% to 7.5% in the top ten. This specimen was peripheral blood, taken on day 0 of AZD1222 vaccination. The source of these receptors is an adult in good health. Both conserved end residues are part of each CDR3. The D gene is left open where the match is weak. A clone size is listed for some rows: how often the clone was seen (once, few, many), or a class if it is expanded.

J gene | V gene | D gene | clone size | CDR3 protein | CDR3 DNA
TRBJ1-5 | TRBV5-5 | TRBD1 | NA | CASSFDRGGFQPQHF | TGTGCCAGCAGTTTCGACAGGGGGGGTTTTCAGCCCCAGCATTTT
TRBJ1-1 | TRBV10-3 | TRBD1 | NA | CAISGDRNTEAFF | TGTGCCATCAGTGGGGACAGAAACACTGAAGCTTTCTTT
TRBJ1-5 | TRBV6-5 | NA | NA | CASSYLARGIRAQHF | TGTGCCAGCAGTTACTTGGCCAGGGGCATTCGGGCCCAGCATTTT
TRBJ2-1 | TRBV7-2 | NA | NA | CASSLPVRVYNEQFF | TGTGCCAGCAGCTTACCTGTTCGAGTTTACAATGAGCAGTTCTTC
TRBJ2-7 | TRBV5-1 | NA | NA | CASSAPSYEQYF | TGCGCCAGCAGCGCGCCTAGCTACGAGCAGTACTTC
TRBJ2-5 | TRBV14 | NA | NA | CASSQGPGGYQETQYF | TGTGCCAGCAGCCAAGGACCGGGGGGCTACCAAGAGACCCAGTACTTC
TRBJ1-1 | TRBV27 | NA | NA | CASSQSEGLEAFF | TGTGCCAGCAGTCAAAGCGAGGGGCTTGAAGCTTTCTTT
TRBJ1-3 | TRBV19 | TRBD1 | NA | CASREGAFPGNTIYF | TGTGCCAGTAGGGAGGGGGCTTTCCCTGGAAACACCATATATTTT
TRBJ2-7 | TRBV6-5 | NA | NA | CASSYSRGPSYEQYF | TGTGCCAGCAGTTACTCCCGGGGGCCTTCCTACGAGCAGTACTTC
TRBJ1-6 | TRBV7-8 | NA | many | CASSFFIDSNNSPLHF | TGTGCCAGCAGCTTTTTCATCGACAGTAATAATTCACCCCTCCACTTT
TRBJ1-1 | TRBV7-2 | TRBD1 | NA | CASSPQGRPTEAFF | TGTGCCAGCAGCCCACAGGGGAGGCCCACTGAAGCTTTCTTT
TRBJ2-3 | TRBV19 | TRBD2 | few | CASSIAGLAGTDTQYF | TGTGCCAGTAGTATAGCCGGACTAGCGGGGACAGATACGCAGTATTTT
TRBJ1-2 | TRBV19 | NA | NA | CASSMSGRDYGYTF | TGTGCCAGTAGTATGTCAGGGCGTGATTATGGCTACACCTTC
TRBJ2-7 | TRBV11-2 | TRBD2 | NA | CASSFSGGLSYEQYF | TGTGCCAGCAGCTTTAGCGGGGGTTTATCCTACGAGCAGTACTTC
TRBJ2-2 | TRBV6-5 | TRBD2 | NA | CASSSLAGGTGELFF | TGTGCCAGCAGTTCCTTAGCGGGAGGGACCGGGGAGCTGTTTTTT
TRBJ1-1 | TRBV10-3 | NA | NA | CAISRTYNTEAFF | TGTGCCATCAGTCGCACTTATAACACTGAAGCTTTCTTT
TRBJ2-6 | TRBV4-1 | NA | once | CASSQEWATANSGANVLTF | TGCGCCAGCAGCCAAGAGTGGGCGACAGCAAACTCTGGGGCCAACGTCCTGACTTTC
TRBJ2-2 | TRBV30 | TRBD2 | NA | CAWRGTSGNTGELFF | TGTGCCTGGAGGGGGACTAGCGGGAACACCGGGGAGCTGTTTTTT
TRBJ2-7 | TRBV5-6 | TRBD2 | NA | CASSLAAYEQYF | TGTGCCAGCAGCCTAGCGGCCTACGAGCAGTACTTC
TRBJ1-4 | TRBV2 | NA | NA | CASSEAEALKLFF | TGTGCCAGCAGTGAAGCGGAGGCCCTAAAACTGTTTTTT
TRBJ1-2 | TRBV6-1 | NA | NA | CASSEQLTNYGYTF | TGTGCCAGCAGTGAACAGCTTACTAACTATGGCTACACCTTC
TRBJ1-1 | TRBV6-6 | NA | once | CASSFWQENTEAFF | TGTGCCAGCAGCTTTTGGCAGGAGAACACTGAAGCTTTCTTT